This T cell receptor (beta chain) originates from a study of T-cell reconstitution after alpha-beta-depleted transplantation in children. Unique molecular identifiers were incorporated when the TCRbeta library was constructed. Each CDR3 protein gets one entry after TCRdb re-called the PCR reads with MiXCR. The sample lists about 120,000 distinct CDR3 sequences, 10% seen once, with roughly 8% in the top ten. The sample holds many counts of this clonotype. CDR3 length: 15 residues. CDR1 is SGHRS, CDR2 YFSETQ, per germline. Trimming removed 5 bases from V and 3 bases from J, with 18 bases in between. The J gene is TRBJ2-7, the V gene TRBV5-1, with D possibly TRBD2 on 5 matching bases. The receptor was derived from a human donor who donated a stem cell graft to a child with acute lymphoblastic leukemia. Sequences were derived from PBMCs from the stem cell graft donor, sampled from the stem cell graft. The CDR3 here is CASSTASLSLYEQYF. DNA of the CDR3: TGCGCCAGCAGTACCGCTAGCCTGTCCCTCTACGAGCAGTACTTC.